Presented here are 8 T cell receptor beta chains from one specimen sequenced in a study of response to subunit inactivated influenza vaccine. One entry per CDR3 protein results from TCRdb running MiXCR on the RT-PCR reads. The sample lists 300,000 to 350,000 distinct CDR3 sequences; 21% were seen once. The sample was PBMCs from blood, taken 21 months after vaccination. The origin of the receptors is a man aged 45 to 70 who received an inactivated influenza vaccine.

The rearrangement uses TRBV2 and TRBJ2-1; 9 positions match TRBD1. The V gene's germline CDR1 is SNHLY and CDR2 FYNNEI. The CDR3 totals 15 residues. The V segment lost 6 bases and the J segment 6 bases; nucleotides outside the gene matches: 9. Here the CDR3 reads CASSRGQGMGNEQFF. The CDR3, as DNA: TGTGCCAGCAGCCGTGGACAGGGGATGGGCAATGAGCAGTTCTTC.

The rearrangement uses TRBV5-8 and TRBJ1-5, with 8 bases fitting TRBD1. The ends lost 0 bases at V and 6 bases at J; junction bases unmatched: 2. CDR3 length: 14 residues. Germline V gene lookup returns CDR1 SGHTS and CDR2 YDEGEE. For the CDR3, the DNA is TGTGCCAGCAGCTTGGTCCAGGGGGCTCAGCCCCAGCATTTT. It specifies CASSLVQGAQPQHF.

This clonotype turned up a few times. The V call is TRBV28, the J call TRBJ2-4; TRBD1 matches at 7 bases. The CDR3 spans 16 residues. Looked up from germline, CDR1 is MDHEN and CDR2 is SYDVKM. The V and J ends lost 2 bases and 3 bases, in that order; junction bases with no gene match: 7. CDR3 protein: CASSLDRVLDKNIQYF. In DNA form, the CDR3 reads TGTGCCAGCAGTTTAGACAGGGTTTTGGACAAAAACATTCAGTACTTC.

The chain uses TRBV20-1 and TRBJ1-2; 7 nucleotides line up with TRBD1. Germline CDR1 DFQATT, CDR2 SNEGSKA (reference sequence). V was clipped by 6 bases and J by 1 base; unmatched bases: 17. The CDR3 has 17 residues. The CDR3 DNA follows: TGCAGTGCGACAACACGCCTGGGGACAGCCAATAACTATGGCTACACCTTC. Its translation is CSATTRLGTANNYGYTF.

This clonotype was seen ten or more times. This chain joins TRBV12-3 or TRBV12-4 and TRBJ1-2; no clear D. This CDR3 has 12 residues. V shed 3 bases and J shed 5 bases, with 7 bases lying between them. This CDR3 reads CASSFGDYGYTF. For the CDR3, the DNA is TGTGCCAGCAGTTTCGGGGATTATGGCTACACCTTC.

This clonotype turned up a few times. The chain has TRBV6-6 and TRBJ2-7, with D perhaps matching TRBD2 (6 bases). This CDR3 has 13 residues. V was clipped by 2 bases and J by 5 bases, with 10 bases between them. Germline V CDR1 and CDR2: MNHNY, SVGAGI (reference sequence). The CDR3 coding sequence is TGTGCCAGCAGTTACGGGGGGTTCAACGAGCAGTACTTC. Amino acid sequence: CASSYGGFNEQYF.

This clonotype was seen at least ten times. The gene calls are TRBV5-1 and TRBJ1-1; unclear D gene. V shed 0 bases and J shed 0 bases, with 12 bases lying between them. Germline V gene sequence: CDR1 SGHRS, CDR2 YFSETQ. The CDR3 totals 16 residues. CDR3: CASSLEGTLMNTEAFF. For the CDR3, the DNA is TGCGCCAGCAGCTTGGAGGGAACACTTATGAACACTGAAGCTTTCTTT.

The genes are TRBV20-1 and TRBJ1-4, with D unclear. This CDR3 spans 12 amino acids. Trimming cost V 2 bases and J 2 bases, with 3 bases left between them. Germline V CDR1 and CDR2: DFQATT, SNEGSKA (reference sequence). This CDR3 reads CSARMTNEKLFF. For the CDR3, the DNA is TGCAGTGCTAGAATGACTAATGAAAAACTGTTTTTT.